What follows are 30 T cell receptor beta chains derived from one specimen sequenced in a study. TCRdb ran MiXCR on the RT-PCR reads and lists one entry per CDR3 protein. The sample consists of about 700,000 distinct CDR3 sequences, 12% to 15% of them appearing once. Sequencing used memory CD4+ T cells from blood. The receptor set was obtained from a female donor in good health, serving as a healthy control.

The chain links TRBV6-2 or TRBV6-3 to TRBJ1-6; D remains unclear. Looked up from germline, CDR1 is MNHEY and CDR2 is SVGEGT. With 10 bases removed from V and 11 bases from J, the gap between germline ends came to 18 bases. The CDR3 covers 13 residues. The CDR3 loop is CAIQAQADTPLHF. For the CDR3, the DNA is TGTGCCATCCAGGCCCAGGCGGATACACCCCTCCACTTT.

This clonotype was seen many times. The chain's CDR3 is CSPGGRGLGTEAFF. The CDR3 coding sequence is TGCAGCCCCGGGGGCAGGGGGCTGGGTACTGAAGCTTTCTTT. The rearrangement joins TRBV20-1 to TRBJ1-1, with 8 positions matching TRBD1. CDR1 is DFQATT and CDR2 is SNEGSKA in the germline V gene (reference sequence). The CDR3 is 14 amino acids.

This clonotype was seen a few times. This chain links TRBV27 with TRBJ2-5; 10 bases align to TRBD1. This CDR3 has 17 residues. V lost 6 bases and J lost 4; bases outside the gene matches: 14. CDR1 and CDR2 from the germline V gene are MNHEY and SMNVEV (reference sequence). The CDR3 spells CASSQLTGQGVRETQYF. CDR3 coding DNA: TGTGCCAGCAGCCAACTGACCGGACAGGGGGTACGAGAGACCCAGTACTTC.

This clonotype showed up just a few times. This chain uses TRBV5-5 with TRBJ2-7, with D maybe TRBD2 (7 bases). V lost 1 base and J lost 4, with 18 bases in between. This CDR3 has 16 residues. In germline, CDR1 is SGHKS, CDR2 YYEKEE (reference sequence). CDR3 in amino acids: CASSLNMAGAQYEQYF. The DNA for the CDR3 is TGTGCCAGCAGCTTGAATATGGCGGGGGCGCAATACGAGCAGTACTTC.

The J gene is TRBJ2-3, the V gene TRBV24-1; D unresolved. The CDR3 runs to 14 residues. Germline V CDR1 and CDR2: KGHDR, SFDVKD. Deletions cut 3 bases from V and 8 bases from J, with 14 bases between. CDR3 loop: CATSDETSWGTQYF. CDR3 in DNA: TGTGCCACCAGTGATGAGACTTCTTGGGGTACGCAGTATTTT.

This clonotype came up many times. The chain uses TRBV15 and TRBJ1-2, with a weak D call TRBD1 (5 bases). The CDR3 has 15 amino acids. V was shortened by 4 bases and J by 8 bases, with 20 bases between the two germline ends. Germline values: CDR1 LNHNV, CDR2 YYDKDF (reference sequence). The CDR3 DNA reads as TGTGCCACCAGCATCGTCCGGGACCCACAAGCGGGCTACACCTTC. It translates to CATSIVRDPQAGYTF.

This clonotype has more than one count but fewer than ten. The chain uses TRBV3-1 and TRBJ1-5; D possibly corresponds to TRBD1 (5 bases). The CDR3 covers 18 residues. V shed 3 bases and J shed 1 base, with 19 bases lying between them. The germline V gene has CDR1 LGHDT and CDR2 YNNKEL (reference sequence). CDR3 loop: CASSHGIMGGKSNQPQHF. The CDR3 region has the DNA TGTGCCAGCAGCCATGGCATAATGGGGGGGAAGAGCAATCAGCCCCAGCATTTT.

This clonotype was counted between two and nine times. The chain joins TRBV20-1 to TRBJ1-2; no clear D gene. This CDR3 region has 11 residues. Trimming stripped 3 bases from V and 8 bases from J, with 10 bases between. The germline V gene has CDR1 DFQATT and CDR2 SNEGSKA (reference sequence). As DNA, the CDR3 is TGCAGTGCTAGCCGCGGGGAAGGCTACACCTTC. Its protein is CSASRGEGYTF.

The chain couples TRBV19 to TRBJ2-5, with a weak D call TRBD1 (5 bases). The CDR3 spans 14 residues. V gave up 7 bases and J gave up 2 bases, with 14 bases separating them. CDR1 LNHDA and CDR2 SQIVND come from the germline V gene (reference sequence). The CDR3 DNA reads TGTGCCAGTAACCTGGACACCCTTCAAGAGACCCAGTACTTC. Protein sequence: CASNLDTLQETQYF. The whole variable domain, filled in from reference TRBV19 and TRBJ2-5, reads DGGITQSPKYLFRKEGQNVTLSCEQNLNHDAMYWYRQDPGQGLRLIYYSQIVNDFQKGDIAEGYSVSREKKESFPLTVTSAQKNPTAFYLCASNLDTLQETQYFGPGTRLLVL.

In its sample, this clonotype was seen a few times. The rearrangement joins TRBV27 to TRBJ2-2; the match to TRBD2 covers 10 bases. V shed 10 bases, J shed 4 bases, and the junction held 15 bases outside the gene matches. The CDR3 length is 17 residues. Germline values: CDR1 MNHEY, CDR2 SMNVEV (reference sequence). DNA of the CDR3: TGTGCCACCCGATGGGGAGCTAGCGGGAGTTCCACCGGGGAGCTGTTTTTT. The encoded protein is CATRWGASGSSTGELFF.

This clonotype has a handful of counts. This rearrangement joins TRBV5-4 to TRBJ2-5; 10 bases line up with TRBD2. After removal of 2 bases from V and 1 base from J, the junction contained 2 bases not matched to a gene. Germline V gives CDR1 SGHNT, CDR2 YYREEE (reference sequence). The CDR3 consists of 15 residues. The CDR3 region has the DNA TGTGCCAGCAGCTTTCGACTAGCGGGCCAAGAGACCCAGTACTTC. It encodes CASSFRLAGQETQYF.

This clonotype occurred many times. The chain combines TRBV20-1 with TRBJ2-7, with TRBD2 matching over 8 bases. J lost 5 bases, V lost 6 bases, and 18 bases had no gene match. This CDR3 is built from 16 residues. Germline values: CDR1 DFQATT, CDR2 SNEGSKA (reference sequence). Here the CDR3 DNA reads TGCAGTGCCGGAGAGCTTTTACGGAGCGGGAGTAACGAGCAGTACTTC. Protein product: CSAGELLRSGSNEQYF.

The chain joins TRBV20-1 to TRBJ1-6; 7 bases are shared with TRBD1. The V segment lost 1 base and the J segment 5 bases; nucleotides outside the gene matches: 11. This CDR3 has 17 residues. Germline V gives CDR1 DFQATT, CDR2 SNEGSKA (reference sequence). Written as DNA, the CDR3 is TGCAGTGCTAGAGGGATAGCAGGGGGTTTCAATAATTCACCCCTCCACTTT. Protein sequence: CSARGIAGGFNNSPLHF.

The table lists this clonotype with a few counts. The rearrangement uses TRBV12-3 or TRBV12-4 and TRBJ2-1; 9 nucleotides match TRBD2. This CDR3 has 17 amino acids. With 5 bases clipped from V and 0 bases from J, the junction kept 8 bases outside the gene matches. CDR3: CASSTIAGDHSYNEQFF. In nucleotides, the CDR3 is TGTGCCAGCAGTACGATAGCGGGAGACCACTCCTACAATGAGCAGTTCTTC.

The chain joins TRBV20-1 to TRBJ2-2; no firm D call. Germline assignment: CDR1 DFQATT and CDR2 SNEGSKA (reference sequence). The CDR3 covers 16 residues. V was pared by 2 bases and J by 0 bases, with 13 bases between. CDR3 sequence reads: CSARPLSYANTGELFF. CDR3 DNA: TGCAGTGCTAGACCCCTGTCGTACGCGAACACCGGGGAGCTGTTTTTT.

The chain has TRBV30 and TRBJ2-3; D unresolved. The CDR3 contains 12 residues. Germline CDR1 reads GTSNPN; CDR2 reads SVGIG (reference sequence). V gave up 2 bases and J gave up 6 bases, with 9 bases separating them. DNA for the CDR3: TGTGCCTGGAGTTTTAACACGGATACGCAGTATTTT. The encoded protein is CAWSFNTDTQYF.

The gene calls are TRBV7-2 and TRBJ2-7; 8 positions match TRBD1. The CDR3 contains 14 residues. The V gene end was trimmed by 5 bases and the J gene end by 5 bases; junction bases not matched to a gene: 8. The germline V gene has CDR1 SGHTA and CDR2 FQGNSA. CDR3 loop: CASSLVQGDNEQYF. The CDR3 DNA reads TGTGCCAGCAGCCTCGTACAGGGGGACAACGAGCAGTACTTC.

J is TRBJ1-3 and V is TRBV12-3 or TRBV12-4; D is ambiguous. Deletions cut 6 bases from V and 0 bases from J, with 9 bases between. This CDR3 has 14 residues. This CDR3 is CASRLWFSGNTIYF. In nucleotides, the CDR3 is TGTGCCAGCAGACTTTGGTTCTCTGGAAACACCATATATTTT.

This clonotype has just a few counts. The genes are TRBV6-1 and TRBJ1-4; D not resolved. The V end lost 11 bases, the J end lost 3 bases, and 4 bases lay between the germline ends. Germline V gives CDR1 MNHNS, CDR2 SASEGT. This CDR3 comprises 10 residues. The DNA of the CDR3 is TGTGCCGCCGCTAATGAAAAACTGTTTTTT. Translation gives CAAANEKLFF.

This clonotype was seen many times. V is TRBV5-1 and J is TRBJ2-3, with D possibly being TRBD1 or TRBD2 (6 bases each). V lost 0 bases and J lost 3, with 11 bases in between. The CDR3 loop spans 15 amino acids. Germline V gene sequence: CDR1 SGHRS, CDR2 YFSETQ. The CDR3 region has the DNA TGCGCCAGCAGCTTGGCCCTAGGGGGGACAGATACGCAGTATTTT. Its protein is CASSLALGGTDTQYF.

This clonotype was recorded many times. The chain uses TRBV6-6 and TRBJ2-1; D is unclear. V lost 2 bases to trimming and J lost 10 bases, with 9 bases between them. Germline CDR1 is MNHNY and CDR2 is SVGAGI (reference sequence). The CDR3 is 12 residues long. CDR3 in amino acids: CASSYVAKEQFF. CDR3 nucleotide sequence: TGTGCCAGCAGTTACGTTGCCAAGGAGCAGTTCTTC.

This clonotype turned up a few times. The CDR3 coding sequence is TGCAGTGCTAGAATGACACTTTCCTACAATGAGCAGTTCTTC. Amino acid sequence: CSARMTLSYNEQFF. The chain carries TRBV20-1 and TRBJ2-1; D is uncertain. Trimming stripped 2 bases from V and 1 base from J, with 9 bases between. This CDR3 comprises 14 residues. Per germline, CDR1 DFQATT and CDR2 SNEGSKA (reference sequence).

Ten or more counts support this clonotype. The gene calls are TRBV20-1 and TRBJ1-2; TRBD1 matches 10 bases. The CDR3 has 13 residues. After removal of 6 bases from V and 4 bases from J, the junction contained 5 bases not matched to a gene. Per the germline V gene, CDR1 is DFQATT and CDR2 is SNEGSKA (reference sequence). CDR3 nucleotides: TGCAGTGCCCGACAGGGGGCAGGCTATGGCTACACCTTC. It translates to CSARQGAGYGYTF.

This clonotype was counted a few times. The chain is built from TRBV6-1 and TRBJ1-1; weak D call: TRBD1 (6 bases). Between the trimmed V and J ends, which lost 6 bases and 10 bases, there was a span of 18 bases. The CDR3 contains 13 residues. Germline CDR1 and CDR2: MNHNS and SASEGT. The CDR3 DNA reads as TGTGCCAGCAGACCAAGGGAGGGGGTCGTAGCTTTCTTT. Translating gives CASRPREGVVAFF.

The V call is TRBV5-5, the J call TRBJ2-1, with a weak D call TRBD1 (6 bases). Trimming removed 4 bases at V and 0 bases at J, with 11 bases between. CDR3 length: 15 residues. Germline V lookup: CDR1 SGHKS, CDR2 YYEKEE (reference sequence). The chain's CDR3 is CASSIGQNSYNEQFF. The CDR3 DNA reads TGTGCCAGCAGCATCGGACAGAACTCCTACAATGAGCAGTTCTTC.

This chain links TRBV27 with TRBJ1-2; a possible D gene is TRBD1 (6 bases). Looked up from germline, CDR1 is MNHEY and CDR2 is SMNVEV (reference sequence). Trimming took off 4 bases at V and 8 bases at J, with 14 bases between the two ends. This CDR3 comprises 13 residues. The CDR3 DNA follows: TGTGCCAGCAGTTCCCCTAACAGGGACGGCTACACCTTC. This encodes CASSSPNRDGYTF.

Only a few counts were recorded for this clonotype. The chain is built from TRBV27 and TRBJ2-2; no reliable D call. V was pared by 3 bases and J by 1 base, with 9 bases between. Germline V CDR1 and CDR2: MNHEY, SMNVEV (reference sequence). CDR3 length: 15 residues. CDR3 sequence: CASSFGTLNTGELFF. CDR3 coding DNA: TGTGCCAGCAGTTTTGGTACACTGAACACCGGGGAGCTGTTTTTT.

This clonotype has ten or more counts. The chain couples TRBV18 to TRBJ1-1; D is undetermined. The CDR3 is 13 residues long. V lost 5 bases to trimming and J lost 4 bases, with 11 bases between them. Germline assignment: CDR1 KGHSH and CDR2 LQKENI. This chain's CDR3 is CASSTQAGTEAFF. In nucleotides, the CDR3 is TGTGCCAGCTCAACCCAGGCGGGCACTGAAGCTTTCTTT.

The chain carries TRBV15 and TRBJ1-1, with no clear D. Trimming cost V 0 bases and J 0 bases, with 5 bases left between them. The CDR3 has 14 amino acids. Germline CDR1 is LNHNV and CDR2 is YYDKDF (reference sequence). CDR3 bases: TGTGCCACCAGCAGAGACAACATGAACACTGAAGCTTTCTTT. This gives the protein CATSRDNMNTEAFF.

The chain links TRBV20-1 to TRBJ2-3; TRBD2 agrees at 11 bases. Looked up from germline, CDR1 is DFQATT and CDR2 is SNEGSKA (reference sequence). Germline trimming cut 6 bases from V and 4 bases from J; bases unmatched to any gene: 9. This CDR3 comprises 15 residues. CDR3 protein: CSAKIAGGLSDTQYF. CDR3 nucleotides: TGCAGTGCGAAAATAGCGGGAGGGCTATCAGATACGCAGTATTTT.